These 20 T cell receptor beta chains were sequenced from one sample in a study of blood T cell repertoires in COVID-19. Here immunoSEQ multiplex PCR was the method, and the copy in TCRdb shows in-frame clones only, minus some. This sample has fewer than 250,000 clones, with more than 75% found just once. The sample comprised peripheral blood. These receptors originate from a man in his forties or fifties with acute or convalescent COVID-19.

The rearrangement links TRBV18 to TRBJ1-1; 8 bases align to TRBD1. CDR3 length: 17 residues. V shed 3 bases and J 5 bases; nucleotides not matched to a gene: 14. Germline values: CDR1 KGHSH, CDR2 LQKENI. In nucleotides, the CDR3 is TGTGCCAGCTCACCTTATTTGTCCAGGACAGGGAGTACTGAAGCTTTCTTT. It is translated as CASSPYLSRTGSTEAFF.

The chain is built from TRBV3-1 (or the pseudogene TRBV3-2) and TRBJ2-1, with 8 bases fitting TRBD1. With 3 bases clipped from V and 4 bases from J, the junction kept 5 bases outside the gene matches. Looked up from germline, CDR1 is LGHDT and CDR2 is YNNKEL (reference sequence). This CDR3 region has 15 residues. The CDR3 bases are TGTGCCAGCAGCCAGGGACAGGCCCCTTACAATGAGCAGTTCTTC. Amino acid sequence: CASSQGQAPYNEQFF.

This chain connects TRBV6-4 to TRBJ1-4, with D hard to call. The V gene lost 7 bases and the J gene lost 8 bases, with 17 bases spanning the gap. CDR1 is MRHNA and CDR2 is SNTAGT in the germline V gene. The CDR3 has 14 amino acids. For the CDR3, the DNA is TGTGCCAGCACCCCCTTCCCGGGGTCGGAAAAACTGTTTTTT. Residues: CASTPFPGSEKLFF.

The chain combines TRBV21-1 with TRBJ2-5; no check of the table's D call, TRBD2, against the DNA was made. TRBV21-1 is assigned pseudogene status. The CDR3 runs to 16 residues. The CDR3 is CASRIRTSASEETQYF. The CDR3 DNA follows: TGTGCCAGCAGGATTCGGACTAGCGCCTCTGAGGAGACCCAGTACTTC.

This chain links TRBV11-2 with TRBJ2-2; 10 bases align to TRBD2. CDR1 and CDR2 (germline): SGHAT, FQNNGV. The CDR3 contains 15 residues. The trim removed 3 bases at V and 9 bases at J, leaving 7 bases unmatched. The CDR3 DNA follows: TGTGCCAGCAGCTTGGAACTAGCGGGAATAAGGGAGCTGTTTTTT. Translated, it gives CASSLELAGIRELFF.

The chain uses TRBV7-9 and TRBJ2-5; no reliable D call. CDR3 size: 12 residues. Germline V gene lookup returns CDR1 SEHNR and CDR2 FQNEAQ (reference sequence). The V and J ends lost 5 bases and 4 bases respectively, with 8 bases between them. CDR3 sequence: CASSLSSETQYF. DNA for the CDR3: TGTGCCAGCAGCCTCTCTTCAGAGACCCAGTACTTC.

DNA for the CDR3: TGTGCCAGCAGCCTGGGACAGGCGGGCACCGGGGAGCTGTTTTTT. It encodes CASSLGQAGTGELFF. V gene TRBV3-1 (or the pseudogene TRBV3-2) combines with J gene TRBJ2-2; 8 bases map to TRBD1. J was trimmed by 4 bases and V by 4 bases; bases with no gene match: 5. This CDR3 region has 15 residues. The germline V gene has CDR1 LGHDT and CDR2 YNNKEL (reference sequence).

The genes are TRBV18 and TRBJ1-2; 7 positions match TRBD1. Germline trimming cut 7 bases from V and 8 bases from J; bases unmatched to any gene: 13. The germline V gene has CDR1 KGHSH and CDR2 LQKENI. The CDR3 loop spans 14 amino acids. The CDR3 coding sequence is TGTGCCAGCTACCGGGACAGTGGGGCCGGAGGCTACACCTTC. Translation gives CASYRDSGAGGYTF.

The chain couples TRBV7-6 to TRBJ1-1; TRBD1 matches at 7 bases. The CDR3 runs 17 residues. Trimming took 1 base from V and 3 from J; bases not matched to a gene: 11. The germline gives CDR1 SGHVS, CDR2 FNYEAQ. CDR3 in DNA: TGTGCCAGCAGCTTAGGTCCCGGGACAGCGGAGTACACTGAAGCTTTCTTT. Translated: CASSLGPGTAEYTEAFF.

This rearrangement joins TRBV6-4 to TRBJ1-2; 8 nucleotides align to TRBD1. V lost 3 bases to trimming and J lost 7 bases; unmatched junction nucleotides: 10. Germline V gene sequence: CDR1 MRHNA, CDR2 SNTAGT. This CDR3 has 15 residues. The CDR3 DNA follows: TGTGCCAGCAGTGAGTCCAAAGGACAGGGTAGTGGCTACACCTTC. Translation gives CASSESKGQGSGYTF.

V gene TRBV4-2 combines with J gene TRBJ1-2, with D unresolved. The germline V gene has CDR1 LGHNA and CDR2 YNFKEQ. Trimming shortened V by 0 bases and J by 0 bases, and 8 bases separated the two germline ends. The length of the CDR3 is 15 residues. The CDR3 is CASSQDIGSNYGYTF. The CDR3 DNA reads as TGTGCCAGCAGCCAAGATATCGGTTCTAACTATGGCTACACCTTC.

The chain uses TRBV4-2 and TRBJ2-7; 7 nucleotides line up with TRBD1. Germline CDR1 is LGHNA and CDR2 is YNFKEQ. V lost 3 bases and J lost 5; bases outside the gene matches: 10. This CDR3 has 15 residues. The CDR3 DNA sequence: TGTGCCAGCAGCCAGACAGGGACAGCAGCCCACGAGCAGTACTTC. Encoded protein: CASSQTGTAAHEQYF.

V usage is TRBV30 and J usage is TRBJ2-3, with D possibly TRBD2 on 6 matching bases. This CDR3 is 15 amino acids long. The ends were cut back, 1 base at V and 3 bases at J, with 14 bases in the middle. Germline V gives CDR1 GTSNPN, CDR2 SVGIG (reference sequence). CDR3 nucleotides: TGTGCCTGGAGTGATTGGGAGGCGGTAACAGATACGCAGTATTTT. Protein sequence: CAWSDWEAVTDTQYF.

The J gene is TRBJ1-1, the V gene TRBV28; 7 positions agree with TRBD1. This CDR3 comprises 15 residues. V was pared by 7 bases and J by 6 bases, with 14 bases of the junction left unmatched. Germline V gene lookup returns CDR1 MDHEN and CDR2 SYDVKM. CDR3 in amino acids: CASTPFQGGLAEAFF. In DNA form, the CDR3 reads TGTGCCAGCACCCCCTTCCAGGGGGGTTTAGCTGAAGCTTTCTTT.

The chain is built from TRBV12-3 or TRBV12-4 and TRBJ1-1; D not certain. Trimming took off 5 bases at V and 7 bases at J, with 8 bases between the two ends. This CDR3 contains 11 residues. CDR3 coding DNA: TGTGCCAGCAGTGTGGGCCTTGAAGCTTTCTTT. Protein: CASSVGLEAFF.

The CDR3 DNA follows: TGTGCCACCAGCAGAGTTTCGGGAGGGGAGACCCAGTACTTC. Encoded protein: CATSRVSGGETQYF. The chain employs TRBV15 and TRBJ2-5, with 8 bases aligning to TRBD2. From germline, CDR1 is LNHNV and CDR2 YYDKDF (reference sequence). J gave up 5 bases and V 1 base, and 3 bases lay outside the gene matches. The CDR3 is 14 amino acids.

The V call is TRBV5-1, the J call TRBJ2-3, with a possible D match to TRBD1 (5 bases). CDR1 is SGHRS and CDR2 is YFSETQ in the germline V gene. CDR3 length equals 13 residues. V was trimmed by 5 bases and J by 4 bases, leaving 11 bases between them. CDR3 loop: CASRPGNADTQYF. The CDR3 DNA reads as TGCGCCAGCAGACCAGGGAATGCAGATACGCAGTATTTT.

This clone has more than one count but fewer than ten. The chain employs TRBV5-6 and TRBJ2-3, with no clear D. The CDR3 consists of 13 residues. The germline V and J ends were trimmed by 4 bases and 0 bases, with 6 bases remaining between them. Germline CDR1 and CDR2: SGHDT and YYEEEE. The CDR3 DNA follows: TGTGCCAGCAGCCGAGATAGCACAGATACGCAGTATTTT. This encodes CASSRDSTDTQYF.

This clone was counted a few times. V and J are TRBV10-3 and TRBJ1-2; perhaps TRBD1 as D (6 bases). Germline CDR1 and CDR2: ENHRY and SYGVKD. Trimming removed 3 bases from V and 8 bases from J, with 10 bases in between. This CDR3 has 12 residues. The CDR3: CAISDTGNGYTF. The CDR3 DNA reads TGTGCCATCAGTGACACAGGGAACGGCTACACCTTC.

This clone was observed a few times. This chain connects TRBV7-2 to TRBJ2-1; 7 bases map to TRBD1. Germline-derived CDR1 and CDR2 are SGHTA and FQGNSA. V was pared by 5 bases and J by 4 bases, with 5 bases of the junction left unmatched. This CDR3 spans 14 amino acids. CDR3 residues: CASSHGQVYNEQFF. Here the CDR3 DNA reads TGTGCCAGCAGCCATGGACAGGTTTACAATGAGCAGTTCTTC.